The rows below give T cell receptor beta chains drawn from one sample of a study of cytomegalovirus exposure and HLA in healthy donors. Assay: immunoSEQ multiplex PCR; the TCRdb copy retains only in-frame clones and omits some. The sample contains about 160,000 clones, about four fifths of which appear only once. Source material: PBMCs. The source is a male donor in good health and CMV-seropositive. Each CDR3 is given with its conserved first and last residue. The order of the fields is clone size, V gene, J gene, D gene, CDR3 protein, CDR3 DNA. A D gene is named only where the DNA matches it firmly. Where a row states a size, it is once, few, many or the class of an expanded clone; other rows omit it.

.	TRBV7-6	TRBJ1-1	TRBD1	CASSLELTGAHTEAFF	TGTGCCAGCAGCTTAGAACTGACAGGGGCCCACACTGAAGCTTTCTTT
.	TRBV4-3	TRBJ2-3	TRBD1	CASSRWGQGADTQYF	TGCGCCAGCAGTCGGTGGGGACAGGGGGCAGATACGCAGTATTTT
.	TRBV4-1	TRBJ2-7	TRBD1	CASSPTGDEQYF	TGCGCCAGCAGCCCGACAGGGGACGAGCAGTACTTC
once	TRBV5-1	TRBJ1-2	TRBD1	CASSPGTGGYTF	TGCGCCAGCAGCCCCGGGACAGGTGGCTACACCTTC
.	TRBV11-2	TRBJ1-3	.	CASRPAYNSGNTIYF	TGTGCCAGCAGACCTGCGTATAACTCTGGAAACACCATATATTTT
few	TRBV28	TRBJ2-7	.	CASSFSYEQYF	TGTGCCAGCAGTTTTAGCTACGAGCAGTACTTC
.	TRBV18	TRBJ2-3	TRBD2	CASSPGLAGGPDTQYF	TGTGCCAGCTCACCTGGACTAGCGGGGGGGCCAGATACGCAGTATTTT
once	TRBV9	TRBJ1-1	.	CASSRSGRGNTEAFF	TGTGCCAGCAGCCGATCGGGCAGGGGAAACACTGAAGCTTTCTTT
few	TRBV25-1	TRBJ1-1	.	CASSEYGNTEAFF	TGTGCCAGCAGTGAATACGGGAACACTGAAGCTTTCTTT
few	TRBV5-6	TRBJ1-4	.	CASSFHSEKLFF	TGTGCCAGCAGCTTTCACAGCGAAAAACTGTTTTTT
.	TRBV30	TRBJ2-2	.	CAWSSGTITGELFF	TGTGCCTGGAGTTCCGGGACAATAACCGGGGAGCTGTTTTTT
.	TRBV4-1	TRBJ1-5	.	CASSQDFSSNQPQHF	TGCGCCAGCAGCCAAGATTTCTCTAGCAATCAGCCCCAGCATTTT
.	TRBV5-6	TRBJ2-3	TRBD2	CASSLEGAAGGGSDTQYF	TGTGCCAGCAGCTTGGAGGGCGCAGCGGGGGGGGGTTCGGATACGCAGTATTTT
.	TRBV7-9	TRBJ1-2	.	CASSLAEALSYGYTF	TGTGCCAGCAGCTTAGCAGAGGCCCTATCCTATGGCTACACCTTC
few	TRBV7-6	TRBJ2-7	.	CASSKDAGSYEQYF	TGTGCCAGCAGCAAAGACGCAGGGTCCTACGAGCAGTACTTC
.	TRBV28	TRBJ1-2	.	CASSLPMNYGYTF	TGTGCCAGCAGTTTACCCATGAACTATGGCTACACCTTC
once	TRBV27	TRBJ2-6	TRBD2	CASSFQVWGGNSGANVLTF	TGTGCCAGCAGTTTTCAGGTTTGGGGGGGAAACTCTGGGGCCAACGTCCTGACTTTC
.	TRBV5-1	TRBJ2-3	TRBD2	CASSSGLAGGNTDTQYF	TGCGCCAGCAGCTCCGGACTAGCGGGGGGCAACACAGATACGCAGTATTTT
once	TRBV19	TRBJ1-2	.	CASSTPFEQVNYGYTF	TGTGCCAGTAGTACCCCCTTTGAGCAAGTTAACTATGGCTACACCTTC
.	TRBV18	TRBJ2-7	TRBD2	CASSLVAGGSSYEQYF	TGTGCCAGCTCACTCGTAGCGGGCGGGTCCTCCTACGAGCAGTACTTC
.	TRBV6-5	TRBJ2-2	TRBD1	CASSYTGQSTGELFF	TGTGCCAGCAGTTACACGGGACAGTCCACCGGGGAGCTGTTTTTT
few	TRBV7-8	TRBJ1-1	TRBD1	CASSLRTGGADGAFF	TGTGCCAGCAGCCTTCGGACAGGGGGCGCGGATGGGGCTTTCTTT
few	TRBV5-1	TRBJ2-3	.	CASSLGAADTQYF	TGCGCCAGCAGCTTGGGAGCCGCAGATACGCAGTATTTT
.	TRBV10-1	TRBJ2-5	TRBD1	CASSPGQGPQETQYF	TGCGCCAGCAGTCCCGGACAGGGGCCCCAAGAGACCCAGTACTTC
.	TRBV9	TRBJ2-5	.	CASSVAGLGETQYF	TGTGCCAGCAGCGTCGCGGGCCTCGGGGAGACCCAGTACTTC
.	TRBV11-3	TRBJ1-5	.	CASSLPHF	TGTGCCAGCAGCCTCCCGCATTTT
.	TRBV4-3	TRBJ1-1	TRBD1	CASSQNDRARTEAFF	TGCGCCAGCAGCCAAAACGACAGGGCTCGCACTGAAGCTTTCTTT
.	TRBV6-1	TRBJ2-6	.	CASNGGASGANVLTF	TGTGCCAGTAACGGAGGGGCCTCTGGGGCCAACGTCCTGACTTTC
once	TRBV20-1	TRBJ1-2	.	CSARALMGLRF	TGCAGTGCTAGAGCTCTCATGGGACTGCGCTTC
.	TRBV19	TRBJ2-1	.	CASSHYTGHGSYNEQFF	TGTGCCAGTAGTCACTATACAGGGCACGGCTCCTACAATGAGCAGTTCTTC
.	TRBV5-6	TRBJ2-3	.	CASHLQGLAQYF	TGTGCCAGCCATTTACAGGGCTTGGCGCAGTATTTT
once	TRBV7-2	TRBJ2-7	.	CASSPPGRDLYEQYF	TGTGCCAGCAGCCCGCCGGGGCGGGACCTCTACGAGCAGTACTTC
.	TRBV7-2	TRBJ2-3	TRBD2	CASSLATSGIRYTQYF	TGTGCCAGCAGCTTAGCGACTAGCGGGATAAGATATACGCAGTATTTT
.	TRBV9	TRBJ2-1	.	CASSLEVIRGNEQFF	TGTGCCAGCAGCTTAGAGGTAATACGGGGGAATGAGCAGTTCTTC
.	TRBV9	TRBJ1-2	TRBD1	CASSVSTGSHGYTF	TGTGCCAGCAGCGTGTCGACAGGGAGCCATGGCTACACCTTC
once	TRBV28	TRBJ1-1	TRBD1	CASRTPGTGRSEAFF	TGTGCCAGCAGGACCCCCGGGACAGGGAGGTCTGAAGCTTTCTTT
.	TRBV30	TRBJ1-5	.	CAWSGQGNQPQHF	TGTGCCTGGAGTGGGCAGGGGAATCAGCCCCAGCATTTT
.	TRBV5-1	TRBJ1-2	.	CASSLEGNYGYTF	TGCGCCAGCAGCTTAGAGGGCAACTATGGCTACACCTTC
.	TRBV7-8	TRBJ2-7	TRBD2	CASSPTSGRLHEQYF	TGTGCCAGCAGCCCGACTAGCGGGAGACTCCACGAGCAGTACTTC
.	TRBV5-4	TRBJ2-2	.	CASSLGGGAAGELFF	TGTGCCAGCAGTCTGGGAGGGGGGGCAGCCGGGGAGCTGTTTTTT
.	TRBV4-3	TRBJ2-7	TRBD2	CASSQVAGGRYEQYF	TGCGCCAGCAGCCAAGTAGCGGGAGGACGCTACGAGCAGTACTTC
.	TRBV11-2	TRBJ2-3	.	CASSEDSILDTQYF	TGTGCCAGCAGCGAGGACAGTATATTAGATACGCAGTATTTT
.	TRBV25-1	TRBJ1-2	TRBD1	CASSEQGAGYGYTF	TGTGCCAGCAGTGAACAGGGGGCTGGCTATGGCTACACCTTC
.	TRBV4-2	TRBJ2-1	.	CASSPYEGLSYNEQFF	TGTGCCAGCAGCCCCTACGAGGGCCTCTCCTACAATGAGCAGTTCTTC
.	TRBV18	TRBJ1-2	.	CASSPNRDDYGYTF	TGTGCCAGCTCACCAAACAGGGACGATTATGGCTACACCTTC
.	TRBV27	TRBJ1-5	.	CASSLSRYSNQPQHF	TGTGCCAGCAGTTTATCCAGGTATAGCAATCAGCCCCAGCATTTT
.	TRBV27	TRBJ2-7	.	CASSFSVGVSSYEQYF	TGTGCCAGCAGTTTTTCCGTAGGGGTCTCCTCCTACGAGCAGTACTTC
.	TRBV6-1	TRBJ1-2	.	CASSPVGGYGYTF	TGTGCCAGCAGTCCGGTGGGAGGCTATGGCTACACCTTC
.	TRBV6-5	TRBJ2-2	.	CASRSAGRTGELFF	TGTGCCAGCCGGTCGGCAGGGCGTACCGGGGAGCTGTTTTTT
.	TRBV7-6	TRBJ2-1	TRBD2	CASSALAGRQFF	TGTGCCAGCAGCGCACTAGCGGGGCGACAGTTCTTC